This T cell receptor beta chain was recovered during a study of cytomegalovirus exposure and HLA in healthy donors. The PCR ran on 60 Vbeta and 13 Jbeta primers. This table comes from immunoSEQ multiplex PCR, and its TCRdb copy is limited to in-frame clones, with some not included. This table holds 95,000 to 150,000 clones, around 76% found once. V gave up 3 bases and J gave up 1 base, with 9 bases separating them. Germline CDR1 is MNHEY and CDR2 is SMNVEV (reference sequence). The CDR3 extends over 14 amino acids. This rearrangement joins TRBV27 to TRBJ1-1; no firm D call. This receptor was identified in a man aged 60 to 69 in good health and CMV-seropositive. The specimen was PBMCs. CDR3 DNA sequence: TGTGCCAGCAGTTTCCACAGACAGAACACTGAAGCTTTCTTT. This sequence encodes CASSFHRQNTEAFF.